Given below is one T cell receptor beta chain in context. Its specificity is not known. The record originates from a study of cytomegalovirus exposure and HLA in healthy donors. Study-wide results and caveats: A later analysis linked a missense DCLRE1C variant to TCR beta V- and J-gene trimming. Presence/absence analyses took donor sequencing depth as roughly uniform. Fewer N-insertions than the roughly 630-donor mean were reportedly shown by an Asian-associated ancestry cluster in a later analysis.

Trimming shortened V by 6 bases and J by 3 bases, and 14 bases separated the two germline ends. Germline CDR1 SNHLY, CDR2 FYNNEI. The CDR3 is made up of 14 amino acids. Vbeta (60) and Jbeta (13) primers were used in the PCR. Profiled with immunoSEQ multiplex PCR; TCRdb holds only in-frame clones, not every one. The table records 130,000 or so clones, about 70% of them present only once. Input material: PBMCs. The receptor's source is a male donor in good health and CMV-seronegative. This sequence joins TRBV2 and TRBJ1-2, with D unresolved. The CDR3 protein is CASRASTVHYGYTF. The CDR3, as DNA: TGTGCCAGCAGAGCATCAACAGTACACTATGGCTACACCTTC.